This record looks at one TCR beta chain sequence and its context. Its antigen is not known. The ends lost 5 bases at V and 7 bases at J; junction bases unmatched: 2. CDR3 length equals 13 residues. Germline V gene data show CDR1 as LNHDA and CDR2 as SQIVND (reference sequence). The data were obtained in a study of beta chain features in type 1 diabetes. Study-wide findings and caveats: Type 1 diabetes patients showed fewer insertions and more deletions at VDJ junctions. It was possible that PCR favored shorter templates, equally so in patients and controls. All four CD4+ subsets from Type 1 diabetes patients carried moderately but significantly shorter TCRB CDR3s. In the patient group, naive, central memory and Treg TCRB repertoires seemed more alike than in the healthy donor group.

The investigators reverse transcribed all of the isolated RNA, so they sequenced expressed TCRB transcripts. Assay used: immunoSEQ multiplex PCR; TCRdb lists only in-frame clones, some missing. This table holds approximately 120,000 clones, 40% found once. The chain uses TRBV19 and TRBJ2-1, with 10 bases that match TRBD1. The sequenced sample consisted of stem cell memory CD4+ T cells from blood. This clonotype was sampled from a woman younger than 30 in good health. CDR3 nucleotide sequence: TGTGCCAGTAGTTGGGACAGGGGAAATGAGCAGTTCTTC. Amino acids: CASSWDRGNEQFF.